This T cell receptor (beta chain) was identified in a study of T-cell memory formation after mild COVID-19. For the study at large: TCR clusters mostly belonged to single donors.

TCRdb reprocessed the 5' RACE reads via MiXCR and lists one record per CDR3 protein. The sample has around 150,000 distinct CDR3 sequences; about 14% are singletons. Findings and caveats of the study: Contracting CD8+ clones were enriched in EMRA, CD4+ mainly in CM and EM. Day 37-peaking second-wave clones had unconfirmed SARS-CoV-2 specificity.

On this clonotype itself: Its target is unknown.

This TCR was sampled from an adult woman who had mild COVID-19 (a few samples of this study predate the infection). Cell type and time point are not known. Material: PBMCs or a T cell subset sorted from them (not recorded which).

CDR3 sequence (DNA): TGTGCCAGCAGCCAAGGGGTGGCTGCTTCTAAGTATTTT. This gives the protein CASSQGVAASKYF. This chain joins TRBV14 and TRBJ2-3; D not resolved. CDR3 size: 13 residues. V lost 1 base and J lost 13, with 15 bases in between. CDR1 and CDR2 from the germline V gene are SGHDN and FVKESK.